The next 5 T cell receptor beta chains were all read from a single sample in a study of CXCR3-negative and CXCR3-positive naive CD8 T cells. Broader study findings: The study found more hydrophobic TRB CDR3s in CXCR3-positive naive cells than in CXCR3-negative naive cells.

Their target antigens are unknown. TRB cDNA libraries were made by UMI-labeled 5' RACE. From its re-call of the 5' RACE reads, TCRdb lists each CDR3 protein once, without DNA. Seen in this sample are roughly 93,000 distinct CDR3 sequences; the ten most common clones hold 0.95% to 1.4%. The sequenced material came from naive CXCR3+ CD8+ T cells from blood. Sample subset: CD45RO-CCR7+CD27+CD95- naive CD8+ T cells expressing CXCR3 (TNR3+). Receptors originate from a human donor in good health. Some clones in this sample may be carry-over from other donors' samples.

The chain joins TRBV27 to TRBJ1-2; as DNA is missing, the TRBD1 call by TCRdb cannot be tested. Germline V gives CDR1 MNHEY, CDR2 SMNVEV (reference sequence). This CDR3 spans 15 amino acids. The CDR3 reads CASSYDRGANYGYTF.

The V gene is TRBV10-2, the J gene TRBJ1-3; the TCRdb D gene call, TRBD1, has no DNA to confirm it. The CDR3 covers 15 residues. CDR1 and CDR2 from the germline V gene are WSHSY and SAAADI. Here the CDR3 reads CASSESPGAGNTIYF.

The rearrangement links TRBV7-3 to TRBJ2-5; the D call of TRBD2 rests on TCRdb alone, since no DNA is present to check it. Germline lookup yields CDR1 SGHTA and CDR2 FQGTGA. The CDR3 length is 15 residues. This CDR3 reads CASSFGTTNQETQYF.

The chain couples TRBV14 to TRBJ1-2. This CDR3 is built from 14 residues. The germline gives CDR1 SGHDN, CDR2 FVKESK. Here the CDR3 reads CASSQGPGVDGYTF.

The gene calls are TRBV7-9 and TRBJ2-1; the TCRdb D gene call, TRBD2, has no DNA to confirm it. From germline, CDR1 is SEHNR and CDR2 FQNEAQ (reference sequence). The CDR3 totals 18 residues. This CDR3 is CASSLWLAGGQGYNEQFF.